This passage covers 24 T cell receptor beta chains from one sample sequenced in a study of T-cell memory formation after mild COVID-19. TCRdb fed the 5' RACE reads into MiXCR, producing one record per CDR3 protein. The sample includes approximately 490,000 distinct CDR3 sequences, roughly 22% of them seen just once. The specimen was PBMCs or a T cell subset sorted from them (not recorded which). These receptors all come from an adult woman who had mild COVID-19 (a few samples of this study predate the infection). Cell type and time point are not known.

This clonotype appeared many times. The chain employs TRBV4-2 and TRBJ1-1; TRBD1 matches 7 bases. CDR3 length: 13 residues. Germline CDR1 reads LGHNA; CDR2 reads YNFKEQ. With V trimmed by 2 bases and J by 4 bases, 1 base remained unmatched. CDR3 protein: CASSQRQGTEAFF. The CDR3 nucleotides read TGTGCCAGCAGCCAAAGACAGGGCACTGAAGCTTTCTTT.

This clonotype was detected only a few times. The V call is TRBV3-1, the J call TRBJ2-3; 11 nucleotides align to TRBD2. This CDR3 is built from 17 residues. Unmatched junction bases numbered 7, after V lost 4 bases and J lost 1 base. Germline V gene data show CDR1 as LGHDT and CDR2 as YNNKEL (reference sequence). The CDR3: CASSLPALAGGTDTQYF. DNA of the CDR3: TGTGCCAGCAGCCTACCGGCACTAGCGGGAGGCACAGATACGCAGTATTTT.

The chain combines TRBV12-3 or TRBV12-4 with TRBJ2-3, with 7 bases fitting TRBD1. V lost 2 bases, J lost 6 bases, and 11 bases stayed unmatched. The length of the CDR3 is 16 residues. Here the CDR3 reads CASSLIAQGTDDTQYF. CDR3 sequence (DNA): TGTGCCAGCAGTTTAATCGCTCAGGGGACAGATGATACGCAGTATTTT.

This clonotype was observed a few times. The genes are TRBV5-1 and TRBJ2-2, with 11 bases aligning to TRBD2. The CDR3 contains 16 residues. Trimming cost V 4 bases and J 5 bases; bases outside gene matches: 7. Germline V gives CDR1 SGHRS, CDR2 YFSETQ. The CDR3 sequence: CASSPGLAESTGELFF. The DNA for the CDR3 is TGCGCCAGCAGCCCGGGACTAGCGGAATCTACCGGGGAGCTGTTTTTT.

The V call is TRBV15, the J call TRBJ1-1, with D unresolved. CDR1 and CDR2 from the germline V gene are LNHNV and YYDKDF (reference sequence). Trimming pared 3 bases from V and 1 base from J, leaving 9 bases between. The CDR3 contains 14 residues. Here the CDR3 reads CATSRPLQNTEAFF. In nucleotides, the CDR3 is TGTGCCACCAGCAGGCCCCTACAGAACACTGAAGCTTTCTTT.

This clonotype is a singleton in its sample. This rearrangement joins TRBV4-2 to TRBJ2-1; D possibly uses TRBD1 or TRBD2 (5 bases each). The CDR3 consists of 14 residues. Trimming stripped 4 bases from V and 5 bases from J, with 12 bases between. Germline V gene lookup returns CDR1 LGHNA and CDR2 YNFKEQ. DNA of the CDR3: TGTGCCAGCAGCCGAGGGGAACTACACAATGAGCAGTTCTTC. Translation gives CASSRGELHNEQFF.

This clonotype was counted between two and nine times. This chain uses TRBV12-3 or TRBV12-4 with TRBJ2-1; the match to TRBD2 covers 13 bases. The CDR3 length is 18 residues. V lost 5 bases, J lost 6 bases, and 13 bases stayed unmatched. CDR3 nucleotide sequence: TGTGCCAGCAGTCCGAAAGGGACTAGCGGGAACAACTTCAATGAGCAGTTCTTC. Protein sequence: CASSPKGTSGNNFNEQFF.

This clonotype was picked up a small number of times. CDR3 coding DNA: TGTGCCAGCACCCAGACCGGGACCCACCTCGGCACAGATACGCAGTATTTT. The encoded protein is CASTQTGTHLGTDTQYF. The chain combines TRBV27 with TRBJ2-3; D possibly matches TRBD1 or TRBD2 (5 bases each). V was pared by 7 bases and J by 1 base, with 21 bases between. The CDR3 loop spans 17 amino acids. Germline CDR1 MNHEY, CDR2 SMNVEV (reference sequence).

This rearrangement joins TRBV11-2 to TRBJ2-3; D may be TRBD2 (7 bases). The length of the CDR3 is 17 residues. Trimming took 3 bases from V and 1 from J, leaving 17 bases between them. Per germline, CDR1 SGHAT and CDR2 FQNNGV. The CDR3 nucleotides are TGTGCCAGCAGCTTTGCCGGGGGGCTAGCGGGCACAGATACGCAGTATTTT. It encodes CASSFAGGLAGTDTQYF. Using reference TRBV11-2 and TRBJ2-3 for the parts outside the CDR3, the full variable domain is EAGVAQSPRYKIIEKRQSVAFWCNPISGHATLYWYQQILGQGPKLLIQFQNNGVVDDSQLPKDRFSAERLKGVDSTLKIQPAKLEDSAVYLCASSFAGGLAGTDTQYFGPGTRLTVL.

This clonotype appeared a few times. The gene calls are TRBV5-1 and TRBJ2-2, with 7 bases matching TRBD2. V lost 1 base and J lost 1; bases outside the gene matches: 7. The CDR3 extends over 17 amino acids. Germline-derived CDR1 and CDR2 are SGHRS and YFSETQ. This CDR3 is CASSLYRGGENTGELFF. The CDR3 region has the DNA TGCGCCAGCAGCTTGTATCGCGGGGGTGAGAACACCGGGGAGCTGTTTTTT.

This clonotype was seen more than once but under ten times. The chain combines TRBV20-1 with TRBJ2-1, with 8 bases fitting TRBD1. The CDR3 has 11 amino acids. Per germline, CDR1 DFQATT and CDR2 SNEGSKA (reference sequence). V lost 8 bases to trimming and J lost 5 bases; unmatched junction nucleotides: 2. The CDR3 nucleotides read TGCAGTTCGACAGGGGACAATGAGCAGTTCTTC. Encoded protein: CSSTGDNEQFF.

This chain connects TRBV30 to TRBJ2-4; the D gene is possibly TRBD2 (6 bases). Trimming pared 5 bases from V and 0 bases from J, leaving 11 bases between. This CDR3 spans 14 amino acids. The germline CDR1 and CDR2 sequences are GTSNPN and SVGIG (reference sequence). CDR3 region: CAWEGTEAKNIQYF. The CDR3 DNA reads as TGTGCCTGGGAGGGGACTGAAGCCAAAAACATTCAGTACTTC.

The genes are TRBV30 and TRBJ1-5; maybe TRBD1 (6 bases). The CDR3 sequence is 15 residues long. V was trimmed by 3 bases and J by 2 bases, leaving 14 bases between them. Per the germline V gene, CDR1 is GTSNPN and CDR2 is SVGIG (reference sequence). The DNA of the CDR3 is TGTGCCTGGAGCCTCGGGTGGACAGGCAATCAGCCCCAGCATTTT. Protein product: CAWSLGWTGNQPQHF.

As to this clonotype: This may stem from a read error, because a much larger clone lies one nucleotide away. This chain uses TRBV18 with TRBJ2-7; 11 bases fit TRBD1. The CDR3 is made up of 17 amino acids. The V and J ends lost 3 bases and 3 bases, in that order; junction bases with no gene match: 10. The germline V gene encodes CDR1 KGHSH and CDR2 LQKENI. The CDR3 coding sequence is TGTGCCAGCTCACCCCTTGCACGGACAGGGGGCTACTACGAGCAGTACTTC. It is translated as CASSPLARTGGYYEQYF.

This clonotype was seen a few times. CDR3 DNA: TGTGCCTGGTCACACGGGAATGAAAAACTGTTTTTT. It is translated as CAWSHGNEKLFF. The V call is TRBV30, the J call TRBJ1-4, with unresolved D. This CDR3 spans 12 amino acids. CDR1 and CDR2 from the germline V gene are GTSNPN and SVGIG (reference sequence). The ends were cut back, 5 bases at V and 5 bases at J, with 9 bases in the middle.

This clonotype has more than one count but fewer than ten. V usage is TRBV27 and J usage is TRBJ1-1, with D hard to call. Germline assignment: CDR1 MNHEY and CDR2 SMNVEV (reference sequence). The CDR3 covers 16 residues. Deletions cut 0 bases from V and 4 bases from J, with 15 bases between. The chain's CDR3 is CASSLSGSLGGTEAFF. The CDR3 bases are TGTGCCAGCAGTTTATCGGGCAGCCTGGGTGGCACTGAAGCTTTCTTT.

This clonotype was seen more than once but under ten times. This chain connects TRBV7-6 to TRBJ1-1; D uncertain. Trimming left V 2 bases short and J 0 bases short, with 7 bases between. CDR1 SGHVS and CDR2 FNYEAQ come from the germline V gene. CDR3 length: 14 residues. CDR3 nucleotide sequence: TGTGCCAGCAGCTTACTGACGGTGAACACTGAAGCTTTCTTT. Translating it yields CASSLLTVNTEAFF.

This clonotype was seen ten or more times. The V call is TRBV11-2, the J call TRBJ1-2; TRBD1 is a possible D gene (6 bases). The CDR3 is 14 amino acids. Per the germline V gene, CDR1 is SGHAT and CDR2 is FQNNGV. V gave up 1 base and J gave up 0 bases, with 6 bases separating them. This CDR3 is CASSLAGANYGYTF. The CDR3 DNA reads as TGTGCCAGCAGCTTAGCAGGGGCTAACTATGGCTACACCTTC.

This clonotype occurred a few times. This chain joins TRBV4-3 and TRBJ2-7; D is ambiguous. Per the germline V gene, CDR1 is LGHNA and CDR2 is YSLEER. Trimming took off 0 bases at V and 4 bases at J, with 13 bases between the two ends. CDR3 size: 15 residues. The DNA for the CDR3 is TGCGCCAGCAGCCAAGACCTCGACGGATTATACGAGCAGTACTTC. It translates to CASSQDLDGLYEQYF.

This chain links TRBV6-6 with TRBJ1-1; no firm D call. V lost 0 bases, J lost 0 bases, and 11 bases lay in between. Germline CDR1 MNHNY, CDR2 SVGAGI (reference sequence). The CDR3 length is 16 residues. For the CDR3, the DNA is TGTGCCAGCAGTTACTCCGTTGGAAAGATGAACACTGAAGCTTTCTTT. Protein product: CASSYSVGKMNTEAFF.

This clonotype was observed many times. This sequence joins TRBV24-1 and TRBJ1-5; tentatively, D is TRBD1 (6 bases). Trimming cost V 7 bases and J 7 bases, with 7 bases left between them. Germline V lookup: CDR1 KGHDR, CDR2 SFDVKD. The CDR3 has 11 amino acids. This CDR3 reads CATSGGQPQHF. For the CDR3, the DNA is TGTGCCACCAGCGGGGGCCAGCCCCAGCATTTT.

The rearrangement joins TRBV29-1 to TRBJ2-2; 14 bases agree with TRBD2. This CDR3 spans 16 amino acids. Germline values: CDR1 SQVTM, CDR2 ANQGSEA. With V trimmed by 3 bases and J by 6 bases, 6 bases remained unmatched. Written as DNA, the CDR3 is TGCAGCGTTGAGCGACTAGCGGGGGGGCCCCCCGGGGAGCTGTTTTTT. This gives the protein CSVERLAGGPPGELFF.

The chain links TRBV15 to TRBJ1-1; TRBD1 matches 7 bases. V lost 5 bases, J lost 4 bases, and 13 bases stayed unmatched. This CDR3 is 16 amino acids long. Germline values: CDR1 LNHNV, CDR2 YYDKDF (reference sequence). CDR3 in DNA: TGTGCCACCAGCTTTCGCGACAGGGATTCGTCCACTGAAGCTTTCTTT. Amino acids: CATSFRDRDSSTEAFF.

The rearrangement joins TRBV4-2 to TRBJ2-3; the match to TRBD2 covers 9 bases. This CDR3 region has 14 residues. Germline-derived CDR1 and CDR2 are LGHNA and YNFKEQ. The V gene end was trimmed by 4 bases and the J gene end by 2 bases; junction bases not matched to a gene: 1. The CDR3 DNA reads TGTGCCAGCAGCCGGGGACTAGCCACAGATACGCAGTATTTT. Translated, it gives CASSRGLATDTQYF.